A selection of T cell receptor beta chains follows, all from one sample in a study of T cell changes during pregnancy in multiple sclerosis. TCRdb's copy holds only in-frame clones and misses some; the assay was immunoSEQ multiplex PCR. The profile shows more than 80,000 clones, about nine tenths of them singletons. The material was peripheral blood, obtained after pregnancy. The origin of the receptors is a female donor with multiple sclerosis, enrolled in a pregnancy study. Each CDR3 is given with its conserved first and last residue. A D gene is named only where the DNA matches it firmly. Clone size, where shown, is once, few, many, or a class for clones that have expanded.

TRBD1	-	TRBV11-3	TRBJ2-2	TGTGCCAGCAGCTTCCAGGGGGACACCGGGGAGCTGTTTTTT	CASSFQGDTGELFF
TRBD1	-	TRBV11-2	TRBJ2-5	TGTGCCAGCAGCTTAGCTGCGGGACAGGTAGGATTCTCGAGGACCCAGTACTTC	CASSLAAGQVGFSRTQYF
TRBD2	-	TRBV9	TRBJ2-3	TGTGCCAGCAGCGTAGCGGGAGGCCTCACAGATACGCAGTATTTT	CASSVAGGLTDTQYF
-	-	TRBV5-1	TRBJ1-1	TGCGCCAGCAGCATCGGACAGCCGAACACTGAAGCTTTCTTT	CASSIGQPNTEAFF
TRBD2	-	TRBV28	TRBJ2-3	TGTGCCAGACTTGCTAGCGGGAGGGCGGATCAGGATACGCAGTATTTT	CARLASGRADQDTQYF
-	-	TRBV15	TRBJ1-1	TGTGCCACCAGCAGAACCAGGGGTACGATCCATGGGACTGAAGCTTTCTTT	CATSRTRGTIHGTEAFF
-	-	TRBV29-1	TRBJ1-2	TGCAGCGCCTCTCTGGGGGGAGAGATAGGCTACACCTTC	CSASLGGEIGYTF
TRBD1	few	TRBV18	TRBJ1-1	TGTGCCAGCTCACCGGGAGGCCTGACAGGGAAGACTGAAGCTTTCTTT	CASSPGGLTGKTEAFF
TRBD1	-	TRBV6-1	TRBJ1-5	TGTGCCAGCAGGGGGGACAGGGTTGTTCGTCAGCCCCAGCATTTT	CASRGDRVVRQPQHF
-	-	TRBV6-5	TRBJ1-2	TGTGCCAGCAGTTATAACACAGGTGGCAGCATCTATGGCTACACCTTC	CASSYNTGGSIYGYTF
TRBD2	-	TRBV6-6	TRBJ2-1	TGTGCCAGCAGTTACATACGGGGGGGCATGAATGAGCAGTTCTTC	CASSYIRGGMNEQFF
-	-	TRBV5-1	TRBJ2-7	TGCGCCAGCAGCTCGGGGGTTGGCGAGCAGTACTTC	CASSSGVGEQYF
-	-	TRBV6-1	TRBJ2-1	TGTGCCAGCAGTGAATTCGGTCCGGGAGAGCAGTTCTTC	CASSEFGPGEQFF
TRBD1	-	TRBV19	TRBJ2-7	TGTGCCAGTAGTAAGGGACAGGGAGTGAACGAGCAGTACTTC	CASSKGQGVNEQYF
TRBD1	-	TRBV30	TRBJ1-5	TGTGCCTGGAGTACCGGGACAGGCAATCAGCCCCAGCATTTT	CAWSTGTGNQPQHF
-	once	TRBV18	TRBJ2-3	TGTGCCAGCTCAGATAGCGGTGCCTTGCAGTATTTT	CASSDSGALQYF
-	once	TRBV28	TRBJ2-1	TGTGCCAGCAGCAGGGGATTGTACAATGAGCAGTTCTTC	CASSRGLYNEQFF
TRBD2	-	TRBV29-1	TRBJ2-1	TGCAGCGTCCGGGCCGGGACTAGCTTCTACAATGAGCAGTTCTTC	CSVRAGTSFYNEQFF
TRBD2	-	TRBV5-4	TRBJ2-1	TGTGCCAGCAGCTCTGGACTAGCGGGGGGCTCCTACAATGAGCAGTTCTTC	CASSSGLAGGSYNEQFF
TRBD1	-	TRBV5-8	TRBJ1-6	TGTGCCAGCAGGACCACAGGGGGGTCCTATAATTCACCCCTCCACTTT	CASRTTGGSYNSPLHF
TRBD1	-	TRBV7-2	TRBJ2-3	TGTGCCAGCAGCAGACGGACAGGGTTAAGCACAGATACGCAGTATTTT	CASSRRTGLSTDTQYF
-	-	TRBV14	TRBJ2-1	TGTGCCAGCAGCCAACAGAGTAGCACCAGAAATGAGCAGTTCTTC	CASSQQSSTRNEQFF
TRBD1	-	TRBV6-5	TRBJ2-7	TGTGCCAGCAGGGCGGGGACAGGAAAAGTCTACGAGCAGTACTTC	CASRAGTGKVYEQYF
TRBD2	-	TRBV9	TRBJ2-7	TGTGCCAGCAGCGTTAGCGGGAGTTTCGCCTACGAGCAGTACTTC	CASSVSGSFAYEQYF
TRBD1	few	TRBV9	TRBJ1-6	TGTGCCAGCAGCCGACAAACCGGACAGGGCATTCAATCACCCCTCCACTTT	CASSRQTGQGIQSPLHF
-	-	TRBV4-2	TRBJ2-7	TGTGCCAGCAGCCAAGAACGGCGGCCCTCGGGAGAGCAGTACTTC	CASSQERRPSGEQYF
-	-	TRBV7-9	TRBJ1-2	TGTGCCAGCAGCTTATCCGTTAGACTGGCTAACTATGGCTACACCTTC	CASSLSVRLANYGYTF
TRBD2	once	TRBV5-6	TRBJ2-3	TGTGCCAGCAGCCAGGGACTAGCGGGGGGGCCTGGGGATACGCAGTATTTT	CASSQGLAGGPGDTQYF
-	-	TRBV6-1	TRBJ1-5	TGTGCCAGCAGTGAAGGGACAAAAACCCCTCAGCATTTT	CASSEGTKTPQHF
TRBD2	-	TRBV7-9	TRBJ2-3	TGTGCCAGCAGCCCAGGGAGGGGAGATGGCACAGATACGCAGTATTTT	CASSPGRGDGTDTQYF
TRBD1	-	TRBV28	TRBJ1-3	TGTGCCAGCAGTCAATGGACAGGCCTCTCTGGAAACACCATATATTTT	CASSQWTGLSGNTIYF
TRBD1	-	TRBV29-1	TRBJ2-7	TGCAGCGTTGTACCCAGGGGGAACAACGAGCAGTACTTC	CSVVPRGNNEQYF
TRBD2	once	TRBV27	TRBJ2-5	TGTGCCAGCAGAAGGCGGGGGACCAACCAAGAGACCCAGTACTTC	CASRRRGTNQETQYF
-	-	TRBV4-2	TRBJ1-2	TGTGCCAGCAGCCAAGGGAGCCCCTTAAACTATGGCTACACCTTC	CASSQGSPLNYGYTF
-	-	TRBV6-5	TRBJ1-1	TGTGCCAGCAGTTACTCTGGGGCGTTTGGCACTGAAGCTTTCTTT	CASSYSGAFGTEAFF
TRBD1	-	TRBV10-3	TRBJ2-1	TGTGCCATCAGTCTCCTGGGCCGAACAGGGGGCTCCTACAATGAGCAGTTCTTC	CAISLLGRTGGSYNEQFF
TRBD1	-	TRBV15	TRBJ1-3	TGTGCCACCAGCAGCCAACAGGGGCAAGGAAACACCATATATTTT	CATSSQQGQGNTIYF
TRBD1	-	TRBV6-5	TRBJ1-6	TGTGCCACTACTTCGCAGGGGGGCGCTGGATCACCCCTCCACTTT	CATTSQGGAGSPLHF
TRBD2	-	TRBV18	TRBJ2-2	TGTGCCAGCTCGTCCACTAGCGGGAGGGACACCGGGGAGCTGTTTTTT	CASSSTSGRDTGELFF
TRBD1	-	TRBV7-6	TRBJ1-2	TGTGCCAGCAGCCCCGGGACAGGCCAACGGGGCTACACCTTC	CASSPGTGQRGYTF
-	once	TRBV19	TRBJ1-6	TGTGCCAGTAGCCGGGACAACAAGAGCTCCTATAATTCACCCCTCCACTTT	CASSRDNKSSYNSPLHF
TRBD1	-	TRBV7-9	TRBJ1-1	TGTGCCAGCAGCCCCGGGACAGGCGTGAACACTGAAGCTTTCTTT	CASSPGTGVNTEAFF
-	-	TRBV19	TRBJ1-5	TGTGCCAGTAGTATGACTCAAAATAGCAATCAGCCCCAGCATTTT	CASSMTQNSNQPQHF
-	-	TRBV9	TRBJ1-2	TGTGCCAGCAGCGCGCAGGGCGGTTACGATGGCTACACCTTC	CASSAQGGYDGYTF
TRBD1	-	TRBV9	TRBJ2-7	TGTGCCAGCAGCGTAGTGGGGGACAGGGACTACGAGCAGTACTTC	CASSVVGDRDYEQYF
-	-	TRBV5-1	TRBJ2-1	TGCGCCAGCAGCCCGGACAGACTAACCTACAATGAGCAGTTCTTC	CASSPDRLTYNEQFF
TRBD2	-	TRBV7-9	TRBJ2-3	TGTGCCAGCAGCTTAGTTGAGCGGGAGATAGATACGCAGTATTTT	CASSLVEREIDTQYF
-	once	TRBV7-8	TRBJ1-3	TGTGCCAGCAGTGTTACAGGGACTGGAAACACCATATATTTT	CASSVTGTGNTIYF
-	-	TRBV10-3	TRBJ1-6	TGTGCCATCAGTGAACCCTCACAGGATTCACCCCTCCACTTT	CAISEPSQDSPLHF